The 28 T cell receptor beta chains in this list originate from one sample, sequenced in a study of blood T cells in healthy people across ages. A second PCR of about 6 to 11 cycles used a sample-barcoded 5' primer and a J-beta primer mix. TCRdb used MiXCR to reprocess the 5' RACE reads, holding one entry per CDR3 protein. Here the sample spans 1.8 million or so distinct CDR3 sequences, about 39% being singletons. What was sequenced was blood. These receptors came from a human donor in good health.

The chain is built from TRBV20-1 and TRBJ1-2; 7 bases align to TRBD1. From germline, CDR1 is DFQATT and CDR2 SNEGSKA (reference sequence). Trimming cost V 6 bases and J 3 bases; bases outside gene matches: 10. This CDR3 is built from 14 residues. The CDR3 nucleotides read TGCAGTGCGATGGTCACAGGGGTGGACTATGGCTACACCTTC. Its translation is CSAMVTGVDYGYTF.

This chain uses TRBV5-5 with TRBJ2-7; D is possibly TRBD1 (6 bases). V was pared by 4 bases and J by 12 bases, with 17 bases between. Germline values: CDR1 SGHKS, CDR2 YYEKEE (reference sequence). This CDR3 has 12 residues. CDR3 DNA sequence: TGTGCCAGCAGCCCAGGGGCAGGCGTCCTGTACGTC. Translating gives CASSPGAGVLYV.

The rearrangement uses TRBV29-1 and TRBJ2-7; 7 bases align to TRBD1. Germline lookup yields CDR1 SQVTM and CDR2 ANQGSEA. V was pared by 0 bases and J by 4 bases, with 6 bases of the junction left unmatched. The CDR3 is made up of 14 amino acids. This CDR3 is CSVEERGGGYEQYF. As DNA, the CDR3 is TGCAGCGTTGAAGAAAGAGGGGGCGGATACGAGCAGTACTTC.

This clonotype was detected once. The chain uses TRBV7-2 and TRBJ2-3, with TRBD1 matching over 7 bases. Germline-derived CDR1 and CDR2 are SGHTA and FQGNSA. The ends lost 5 bases at V and 5 bases at J; junction bases unmatched: 7. CDR3 length: 14 residues. CDR3 residues: CASSRRRGQDTQYF. The CDR3 bases are TGTGCCAGCAGCCGCCGAAGGGGGCAAGATACGCAGTATTTT. Full variable domain (missing parts from reference TRBV7-2 and TRBJ2-3): GAGVSQSPSNKVTEKGKDVELRCDPISGHTALYWYRQSLGQGLEFLIYFQGNSAPDKSGLPSDRFSAERTGGSVSTLTIQRTQQEDSAVYLCASSRRRGQDTQYFGPGTRLTVL.

This clonotype was recorded once. This chain uses TRBV12-3 or TRBV12-4 with TRBJ2-2; unclear D gene. Trimming stripped 8 bases from V and 3 bases from J, with 13 bases between. This CDR3 region has 14 residues. The CDR3 DNA sequence: TGTGCCAGCGTTTTTGAGGATTACACCGGGGAGCTGTTTTTT. Amino acids: CASVFEDYTGELFF.

The rearrangement uses TRBV18 and TRBJ1-2, with a tentative D call TRBD1 (5 bases). The V gene lost 3 bases and the J gene lost 9 bases, with 20 bases spanning the gap. CDR1 is KGHSH and CDR2 is LQKENI in the germline V gene. The CDR3 has 15 residues. CDR3 sequence (DNA): TGTGCCAGCTCACCCTTCGGGGACGGCCGTCATAGCTACACCTTC. Its protein is CASSPFGDGRHSYTF.

The rearrangement joins TRBV25-1 to TRBJ1-2; maybe TRBD1 (5 bases). The germline V gene has CDR1 MGHDK and CDR2 SYGVNS. Trimming removed 7 bases at V and 6 bases at J, with 15 bases between. CDR3 length: 13 amino acids. The CDR3 sequence: CASTPVGGDGYTF. The CDR3 coding sequence is TGTGCCAGCACCCCGGTGGGAGGGGATGGCTACACCTTC.

Turning to this clonotype: The junction differs from germline at one of its ends, possibly a read error. The chain employs TRBV7-7 and TRBJ2-5; TRBD2 matches 8 bases. CDR3 length: 16 residues. Per the germline V gene, CDR1 is SSHAT and CDR2 is FNYEAQ (reference sequence). CDR3 DNA sequence: TGTGCTAGCAGCTTAGTGGGTAGCGGGGTTCCGGAGACCCAGTACTTC. Translating it yields CASSLVGSGVPETQYF.

Comment on this clonotype: A read error is possible here, since a much larger clone lies one base away. The genes are TRBV12-3 or TRBV12-4 and TRBJ2-1; D may be TRBD1 or TRBD2 (6 bases each). V lost 5 bases to trimming and J lost 0 bases, with 14 bases between them. The CDR3 covers 16 residues. CDR3 sequence (DNA): TGTGCCAGCAGTCCCGGGGGCTCAGGCTCCTACAATGAGCAGTTCTTC. This translates into CASSPGGSGSYNEQFF.

The table lists this clonotype with a few counts. This chain connects TRBV9 to TRBJ2-5, with 7 positions matching TRBD1. This CDR3 contains 15 residues. Trimming removed 0 bases from V and 0 bases from J; junction bases left unmatched: 2. Germline V gene lookup returns CDR1 SGDLS and CDR2 YYNGEE. In DNA, the CDR3 is TGTGCCAGCAGCGTAGTAGGGACAGACCAAGAGACCCAGTACTTC. It encodes CASSVVGTDQETQYF.

The V call is TRBV9, the J call TRBJ2-3; D possibly corresponds to TRBD2 (6 bases). This CDR3 has 16 residues. The V end lost 0 bases, the J end lost 2 bases, and 13 bases lay between the germline ends. Per germline, CDR1 SGDLS and CDR2 YYNGEE. CDR3 nucleotides: TGTGCCAGCAGCGTAGGTCTAACTAGCTTCACAGATACGCAGTATTTT. Translating gives CASSVGLTSFTDTQYF.

The table lists this clonotype with many counts. In DNA, the CDR3 is TGTGCCAGCAGTAACCTGGGTGGAGGGAACACAGATACGCAGTATTTT. Protein product: CASSNLGGGNTDTQYF. The V and J genes are TRBV12-3 or TRBV12-4 and TRBJ2-3; a possible D gene is TRBD2 (6 bases). This CDR3 spans 16 amino acids. The germline V and J ends were trimmed by 5 bases and 2 bases, with 17 bases remaining between them.

This clonotype was seen a few times. J is TRBJ2-1 and V is TRBV7-2; D call uncertain. The V end lost 6 bases, the J end lost 3 bases, and 12 bases lay between the germline ends. Germline CDR1 reads SGHTA; CDR2 reads FQGNSA. The CDR3 contains 14 residues. CDR3 nucleotide sequence: TGTGCCAGCAGTTGGATGGACCACTACAATGAGCAGTTCTTC. It yields the protein CASSWMDHYNEQFF.

This clonotype was detected only a few times. The CDR3 DNA is TGTGCCAGCAGCTTAGTAACAAGTCGGACAGGGCATGGCTACACCTTC. It yields the protein CASSLVTSRTGHGYTF. The gene calls are TRBV7-6 and TRBJ1-2, with 8 bases aligning to TRBD1. V lost 1 base, J lost 6 bases, and 10 bases stayed unmatched. CDR3 length: 16 residues. CDR1 and CDR2 from the germline V gene are SGHVS and FNYEAQ.

The J gene is TRBJ1-2, the V gene TRBV29-1; 7 bases map to TRBD1. The length of the CDR3 is 11 residues. Germline values: CDR1 SQVTM, CDR2 ANQGSEA. V trimming: 6 bases; J trimming: 8 bases; junction bases outside the gene matches: 6. CDR3 DNA: TGCAGCGTGGGGGACAGTGGGGGCTACACCTTC. Its translation: CSVGDSGGYTF.

The DNA of the CDR3 is TGTGCCAGCAGCCATTGGACTAGCGGGGATGAAGGAACGCAGTATTTT. Residues: CASSHWTSGDEGTQYF. This chain links TRBV11-3 with TRBJ2-3; TRBD2 matches 12 bases. The CDR3 loop spans 16 amino acids. Germline CDR1 is SGHNT and CDR2 is YENEEA. V was pared by 5 bases and J by 9 bases, with 12 bases of the junction left unmatched.

This chain connects TRBV7-2 to TRBJ2-3; D remains ambiguous. Trimming took off 2 bases at V and 4 bases at J, with 10 bases between the two ends. CDR1 and CDR2 from the germline V gene are SGHTA and FQGNSA. The CDR3 has 14 residues. The CDR3 bases are TGTGCCAGCAGCTTATTCACTGGAGCAGATACGCAGTATTTT. Its protein product is CASSLFTGADTQYF.

The chain combines TRBV7-9 with TRBJ2-3; 9 bases are shared with TRBD1. V gave up 2 bases and J gave up 2 bases; unmatched junction bases: 8. The length of the CDR3 is 17 residues. Germline-derived CDR1 and CDR2 are SEHNR and FQNEAQ (reference sequence). CDR3 loop: CASSLPWDREFTDTQYF. CDR3 sequence (DNA): TGTGCCAGCAGCTTACCATGGGACAGGGAATTCACAGATACGCAGTATTTT.

The chain employs TRBV5-6 and TRBJ1-6, with D unresolved. The germline V and J ends were trimmed by 0 bases and 12 bases, with 7 bases remaining between them. The CDR3 totals 12 residues. CDR1 SGHDT and CDR2 YYEEEE come from the germline V gene. The CDR3 region has the DNA TGTGCCAGCAGCTTGGGGGATAGACCCCTCCACTTT. This translates into CASSLGDRPLHF.

This rearrangement joins TRBV27 to TRBJ2-1; 7 positions agree with TRBD1. J lost 4 bases, V lost 4 bases, and 7 bases had no gene match. The CDR3 totals 15 residues. Germline V gene lookup returns CDR1 MNHEY and CDR2 SMNVEV (reference sequence). The CDR3 loop is CASSSWDSTYNEQFF. The CDR3 DNA reads as TGTGCCAGCAGTTCCTGGGACAGCACATACAATGAGCAGTTCTTC.

This chain uses TRBV11-2 with TRBJ2-4; TRBD2 matches at 8 bases. In germline, CDR1 is SGHAT, CDR2 FQNNGV. CDR3 length equals 19 residues. J gave up 8 bases and V 3 bases, and 21 bases lay outside the gene matches. The CDR3 region is CASSFFRRSGGGRVDIQYF. The CDR3 nucleotides are TGTGCCAGCAGCTTTTTTCGACGCTCTGGCGGGGGGCGCGTGGACATTCAGTACTTC.

V is TRBV2 and J is TRBJ2-2; 10 bases fit TRBD1. The trim removed 3 bases at V and 2 bases at J, leaving 9 bases unmatched. Germline CDR1 reads SNHLY; CDR2 reads FYNNEI. The CDR3 is made up of 18 amino acids. CDR3 sequence: CASSDVPGQGVNTGELFF. Here the CDR3 DNA reads TGTGCCAGCAGTGATGTTCCCGGACAGGGGGTAAACACCGGGGAGCTGTTTTTT.

The chain carries TRBV5-1 and TRBJ2-1, with D uncertain. Per germline, CDR1 SGHRS and CDR2 YFSETQ. The CDR3 extends over 17 amino acids. Trimming cost V 5 bases and J 0 bases, with 18 bases left between them. This CDR3 is CASSPLSWRSSYNEQFF. In DNA form, the CDR3 reads TGCGCCAGCAGTCCGCTAAGTTGGCGAAGCTCCTACAATGAGCAGTTCTTC.

In DNA form, the CDR3 reads TGTGCCAGCAGCGCGAGACTAGCGGCTGAGACCCAGTACTTC. Encoded protein: CASSARLAAETQYF. The genes are TRBV7-2 and TRBJ2-5; TRBD2 aligns across 9 bases. With V trimmed by 5 bases and J by 5 bases, 6 bases remained unmatched. Germline CDR1 SGHTA, CDR2 FQGNSA. The CDR3 runs 14 residues.

The chain uses TRBV6-1 and TRBJ1-2; 7 bases match TRBD1. This CDR3 has 15 amino acids. Looked up from germline, CDR1 is MNHNS and CDR2 is SASEGT. The V segment lost 5 bases and the J segment 6 bases; nucleotides outside the gene matches: 12. As DNA, the CDR3 is TGTGCCAGCAGTACAGGGGAAGGATCCCCCCATGGCTACACCTTC. This sequence encodes CASSTGEGSPHGYTF.

This clonotype showed up just a few times. The rearrangement uses TRBV6-5 and TRBJ1-2; TRBD1 is a possible D gene (6 bases). In germline, CDR1 is MNHEY, CDR2 SVGAGI. The CDR3 loop spans 12 amino acids. V lost 5 bases to trimming and J lost 8 bases, with 12 bases between them. CDR3 region: CASSRNRAGYTF. In nucleotides, the CDR3 is TGTGCCAGCAGTCGGAACAGGGCGGGCTACACCTTC.

V and J are TRBV29-1 and TRBJ2-3; TRBD1 matches 9 bases. The CDR3 spans 15 residues. The germline V gene encodes CDR1 SQVTM and CDR2 ANQGSEA. V shed 7 bases and J 5 bases; nucleotides not matched to a gene: 13. The CDR3 DNA reads as TGCAGCGCCTCTTTGGGACAGGGCTCCCTAGATACGCAGTATTTT. Translating gives CSASLGQGSLDTQYF.

The CDR3 coding sequence is TGTGCCAGCAGTGAATGGGACAGGGAAATTGGAGTCCTGACTTTC. This encodes CASSEWDREIGVLTF. V is TRBV25-1 and J is TRBJ2-6, with TRBD1 matching over 9 bases. The CDR3 is 15 amino acids. CDR1 is MGHDK, CDR2 SYGVNS, per germline. The V gene end was trimmed by 1 base and the J gene end by 13 bases; junction bases not matched to a gene: 8.